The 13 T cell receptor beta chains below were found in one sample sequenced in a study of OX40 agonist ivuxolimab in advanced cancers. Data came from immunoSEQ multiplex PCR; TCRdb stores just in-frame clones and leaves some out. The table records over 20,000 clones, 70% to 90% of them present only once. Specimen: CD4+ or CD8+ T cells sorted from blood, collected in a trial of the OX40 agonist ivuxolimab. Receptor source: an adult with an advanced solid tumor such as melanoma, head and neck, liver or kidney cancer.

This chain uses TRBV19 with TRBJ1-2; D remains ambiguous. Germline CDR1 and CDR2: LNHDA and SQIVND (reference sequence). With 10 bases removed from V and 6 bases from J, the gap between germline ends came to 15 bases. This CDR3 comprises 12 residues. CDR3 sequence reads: CATQGRLNGYTF. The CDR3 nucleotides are TGTGCCACCCAAGGGCGGTTGAATGGCTACACCTTC.

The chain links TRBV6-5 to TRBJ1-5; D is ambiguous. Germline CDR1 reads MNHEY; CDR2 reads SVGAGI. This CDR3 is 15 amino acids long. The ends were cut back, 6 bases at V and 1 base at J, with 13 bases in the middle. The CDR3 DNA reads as TGTGCCAGCAGCACATACTCGGGGAGCAATCAGCCCCAGCATTTT. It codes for CASSTYSGSNQPQHF.

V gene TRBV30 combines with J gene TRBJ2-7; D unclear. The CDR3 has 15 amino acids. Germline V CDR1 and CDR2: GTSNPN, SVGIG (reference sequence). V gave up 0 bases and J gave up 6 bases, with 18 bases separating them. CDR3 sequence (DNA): TGTGCCTGGAGTGTAGATTGGAGTTCTCTGGGCGAGCAGTACTTC. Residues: CAWSVDWSSLGEQYF.

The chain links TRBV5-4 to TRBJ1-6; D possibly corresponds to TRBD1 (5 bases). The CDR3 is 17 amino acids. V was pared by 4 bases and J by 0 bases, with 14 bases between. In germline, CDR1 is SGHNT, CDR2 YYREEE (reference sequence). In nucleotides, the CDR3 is TGTGCCAGCAGCCAATCGCCAGGGAGCTCCTATAATTCACCCCTCCACTTT. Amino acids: CASSQSPGSSYNSPLHF.

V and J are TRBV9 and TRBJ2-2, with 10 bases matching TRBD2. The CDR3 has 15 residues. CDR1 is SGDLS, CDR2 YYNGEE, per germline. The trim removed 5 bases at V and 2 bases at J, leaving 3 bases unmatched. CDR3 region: CASSPSGGNTGELFF. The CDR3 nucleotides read TGTGCCAGCAGTCCTAGCGGGGGAAACACCGGGGAGCTGTTTTTT.

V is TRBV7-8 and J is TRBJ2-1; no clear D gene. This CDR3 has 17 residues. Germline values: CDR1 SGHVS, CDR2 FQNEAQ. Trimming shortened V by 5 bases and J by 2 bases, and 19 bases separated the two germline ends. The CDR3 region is CASSDLSQVGPYNEQFF. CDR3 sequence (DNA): TGTGCCAGCAGCGACCTATCTCAGGTGGGCCCCTACAATGAGCAGTTCTTC.

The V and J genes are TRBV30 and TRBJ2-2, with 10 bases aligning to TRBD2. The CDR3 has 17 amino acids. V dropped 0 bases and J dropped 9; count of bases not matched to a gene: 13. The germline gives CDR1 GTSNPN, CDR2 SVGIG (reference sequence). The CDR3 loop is CAWSVPFISGRSRELFF. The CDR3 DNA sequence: TGTGCCTGGAGTGTACCCTTCATTAGCGGGAGGTCCCGGGAGCTGTTTTTT.

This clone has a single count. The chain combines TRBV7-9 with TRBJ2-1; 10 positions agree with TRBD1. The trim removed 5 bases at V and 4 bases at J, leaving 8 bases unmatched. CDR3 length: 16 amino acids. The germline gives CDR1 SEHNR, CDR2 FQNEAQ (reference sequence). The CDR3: CASSHGGQGVYNEQFF. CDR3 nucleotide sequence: TGTGCCAGCAGCCACGGTGGACAGGGGGTTTACAATGAGCAGTTCTTC.

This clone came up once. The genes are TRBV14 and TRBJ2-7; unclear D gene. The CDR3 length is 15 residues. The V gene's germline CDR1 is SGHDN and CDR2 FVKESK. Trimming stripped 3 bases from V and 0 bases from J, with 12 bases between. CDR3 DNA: TGTGCCAGCAGCCAGAGTTTAATCAGCTCCTACGAGCAGTACTTC. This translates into CASSQSLISSYEQYF.

The CDR3 here is CASRLQGAEAFF. The CDR3 DNA reads as TGTGCCAGCAGACTACAGGGGGCTGAAGCTTTCTTT. The chain carries TRBV6-5 and TRBJ1-1; 8 bases are a match to TRBD1. V gave up 6 bases and J gave up 6 bases; unmatched junction bases: 3. This CDR3 spans 12 amino acids. CDR1 is MNHEY, CDR2 SVGAGI, per germline.

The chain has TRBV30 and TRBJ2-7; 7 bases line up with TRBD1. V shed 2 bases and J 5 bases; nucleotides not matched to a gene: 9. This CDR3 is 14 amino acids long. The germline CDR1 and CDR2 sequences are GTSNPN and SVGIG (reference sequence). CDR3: CAWSILTGKDEQYF. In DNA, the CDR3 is TGTGCCTGGAGTATTTTGACAGGGAAGGACGAGCAGTACTTC.

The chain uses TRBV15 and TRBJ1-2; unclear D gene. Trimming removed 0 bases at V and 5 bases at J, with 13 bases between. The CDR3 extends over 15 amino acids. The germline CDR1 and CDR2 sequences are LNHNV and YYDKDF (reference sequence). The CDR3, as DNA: TGTGCCACCAGCAGAGATGGGCCAGCCACATATGGCTACACCTTC. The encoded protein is CATSRDGPATYGYTF. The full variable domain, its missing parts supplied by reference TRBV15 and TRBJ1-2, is DAMVIQNPRYQVTQFGKPVTLSCSQTLNHNVMYWYQQKSSQAPKLLFHYYDKDFNNEADTPDNFQSRRPNTSFCFLDIRSPGLGDTAMYLCATSRDGPATYGYTFGSGTRLTVV.

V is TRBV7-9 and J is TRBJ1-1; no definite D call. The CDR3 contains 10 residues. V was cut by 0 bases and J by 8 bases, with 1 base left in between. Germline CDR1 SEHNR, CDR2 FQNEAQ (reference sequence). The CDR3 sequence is CASSLAEAFF. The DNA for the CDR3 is TGTGCCAGCAGCTTAGCAGAAGCTTTCTTT.